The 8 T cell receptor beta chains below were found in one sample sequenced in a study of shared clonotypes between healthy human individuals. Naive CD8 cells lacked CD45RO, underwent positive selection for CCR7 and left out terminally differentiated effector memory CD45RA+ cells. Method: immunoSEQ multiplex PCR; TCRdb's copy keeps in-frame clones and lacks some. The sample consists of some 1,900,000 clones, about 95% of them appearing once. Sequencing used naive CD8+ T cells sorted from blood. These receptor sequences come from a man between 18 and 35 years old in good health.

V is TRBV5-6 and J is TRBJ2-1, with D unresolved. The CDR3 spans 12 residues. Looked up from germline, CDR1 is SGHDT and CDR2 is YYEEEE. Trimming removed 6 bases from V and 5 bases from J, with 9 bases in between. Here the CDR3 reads CASNALDNEQFF. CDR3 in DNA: TGTGCCAGCAACGCTCTAGACAATGAGCAGTTCTTC.

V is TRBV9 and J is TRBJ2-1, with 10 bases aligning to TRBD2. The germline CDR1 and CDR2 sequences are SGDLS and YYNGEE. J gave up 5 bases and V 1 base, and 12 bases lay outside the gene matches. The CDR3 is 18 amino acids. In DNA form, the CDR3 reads TGTGCCAGCAGCGTAAATCCTAATCTAGCGGGAGTTGACAATGAGCAGTTCTTC. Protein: CASSVNPNLAGVDNEQFF.

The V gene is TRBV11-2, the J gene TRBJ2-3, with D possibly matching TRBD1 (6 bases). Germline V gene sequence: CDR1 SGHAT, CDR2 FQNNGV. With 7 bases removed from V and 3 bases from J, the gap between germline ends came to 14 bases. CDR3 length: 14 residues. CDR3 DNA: TGTGCCAGCACCGCTTCAGGGGAAACAGATACGCAGTATTTT. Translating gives CASTASGETDTQYF.

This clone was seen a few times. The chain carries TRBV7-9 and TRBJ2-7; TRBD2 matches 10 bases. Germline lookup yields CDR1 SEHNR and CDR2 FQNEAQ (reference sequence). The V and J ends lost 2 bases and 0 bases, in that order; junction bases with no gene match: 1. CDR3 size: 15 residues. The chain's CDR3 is CASSLTSGASYEQYF. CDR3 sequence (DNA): TGTGCCAGCAGCTTAACTAGCGGGGCCTCCTACGAGCAGTACTTC.

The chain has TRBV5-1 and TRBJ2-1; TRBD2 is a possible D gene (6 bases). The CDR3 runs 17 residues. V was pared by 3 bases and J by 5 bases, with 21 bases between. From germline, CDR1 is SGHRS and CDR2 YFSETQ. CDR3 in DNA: TGCGCCAGCAGCTGGGGAATTCGGGAGACCCTGAACAATGAGCAGTTCTTC. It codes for CASSWGIRETLNNEQFF.

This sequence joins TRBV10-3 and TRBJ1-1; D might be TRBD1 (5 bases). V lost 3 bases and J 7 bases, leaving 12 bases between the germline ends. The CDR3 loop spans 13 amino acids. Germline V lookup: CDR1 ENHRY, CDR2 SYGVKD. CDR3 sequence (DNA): TGTGCCATCAGTGAAGACAGACACCTTGAAGCTTTCTTT. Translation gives CAISEDRHLEAFF.

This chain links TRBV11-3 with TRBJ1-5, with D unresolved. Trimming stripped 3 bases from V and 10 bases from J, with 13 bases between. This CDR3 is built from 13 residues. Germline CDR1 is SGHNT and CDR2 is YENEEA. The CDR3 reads CASSFPRSLPQHF. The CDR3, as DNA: TGTGCCAGCAGCTTCCCCCGATCATTACCCCAGCATTTT.

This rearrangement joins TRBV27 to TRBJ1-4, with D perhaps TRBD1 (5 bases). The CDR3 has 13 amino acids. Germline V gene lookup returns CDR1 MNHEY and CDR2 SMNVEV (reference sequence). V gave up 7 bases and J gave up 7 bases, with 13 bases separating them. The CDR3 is CASTSQGVEKLFF. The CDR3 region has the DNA TGTGCCAGCACGTCCCAGGGAGTTGAAAAACTGTTTTTT.